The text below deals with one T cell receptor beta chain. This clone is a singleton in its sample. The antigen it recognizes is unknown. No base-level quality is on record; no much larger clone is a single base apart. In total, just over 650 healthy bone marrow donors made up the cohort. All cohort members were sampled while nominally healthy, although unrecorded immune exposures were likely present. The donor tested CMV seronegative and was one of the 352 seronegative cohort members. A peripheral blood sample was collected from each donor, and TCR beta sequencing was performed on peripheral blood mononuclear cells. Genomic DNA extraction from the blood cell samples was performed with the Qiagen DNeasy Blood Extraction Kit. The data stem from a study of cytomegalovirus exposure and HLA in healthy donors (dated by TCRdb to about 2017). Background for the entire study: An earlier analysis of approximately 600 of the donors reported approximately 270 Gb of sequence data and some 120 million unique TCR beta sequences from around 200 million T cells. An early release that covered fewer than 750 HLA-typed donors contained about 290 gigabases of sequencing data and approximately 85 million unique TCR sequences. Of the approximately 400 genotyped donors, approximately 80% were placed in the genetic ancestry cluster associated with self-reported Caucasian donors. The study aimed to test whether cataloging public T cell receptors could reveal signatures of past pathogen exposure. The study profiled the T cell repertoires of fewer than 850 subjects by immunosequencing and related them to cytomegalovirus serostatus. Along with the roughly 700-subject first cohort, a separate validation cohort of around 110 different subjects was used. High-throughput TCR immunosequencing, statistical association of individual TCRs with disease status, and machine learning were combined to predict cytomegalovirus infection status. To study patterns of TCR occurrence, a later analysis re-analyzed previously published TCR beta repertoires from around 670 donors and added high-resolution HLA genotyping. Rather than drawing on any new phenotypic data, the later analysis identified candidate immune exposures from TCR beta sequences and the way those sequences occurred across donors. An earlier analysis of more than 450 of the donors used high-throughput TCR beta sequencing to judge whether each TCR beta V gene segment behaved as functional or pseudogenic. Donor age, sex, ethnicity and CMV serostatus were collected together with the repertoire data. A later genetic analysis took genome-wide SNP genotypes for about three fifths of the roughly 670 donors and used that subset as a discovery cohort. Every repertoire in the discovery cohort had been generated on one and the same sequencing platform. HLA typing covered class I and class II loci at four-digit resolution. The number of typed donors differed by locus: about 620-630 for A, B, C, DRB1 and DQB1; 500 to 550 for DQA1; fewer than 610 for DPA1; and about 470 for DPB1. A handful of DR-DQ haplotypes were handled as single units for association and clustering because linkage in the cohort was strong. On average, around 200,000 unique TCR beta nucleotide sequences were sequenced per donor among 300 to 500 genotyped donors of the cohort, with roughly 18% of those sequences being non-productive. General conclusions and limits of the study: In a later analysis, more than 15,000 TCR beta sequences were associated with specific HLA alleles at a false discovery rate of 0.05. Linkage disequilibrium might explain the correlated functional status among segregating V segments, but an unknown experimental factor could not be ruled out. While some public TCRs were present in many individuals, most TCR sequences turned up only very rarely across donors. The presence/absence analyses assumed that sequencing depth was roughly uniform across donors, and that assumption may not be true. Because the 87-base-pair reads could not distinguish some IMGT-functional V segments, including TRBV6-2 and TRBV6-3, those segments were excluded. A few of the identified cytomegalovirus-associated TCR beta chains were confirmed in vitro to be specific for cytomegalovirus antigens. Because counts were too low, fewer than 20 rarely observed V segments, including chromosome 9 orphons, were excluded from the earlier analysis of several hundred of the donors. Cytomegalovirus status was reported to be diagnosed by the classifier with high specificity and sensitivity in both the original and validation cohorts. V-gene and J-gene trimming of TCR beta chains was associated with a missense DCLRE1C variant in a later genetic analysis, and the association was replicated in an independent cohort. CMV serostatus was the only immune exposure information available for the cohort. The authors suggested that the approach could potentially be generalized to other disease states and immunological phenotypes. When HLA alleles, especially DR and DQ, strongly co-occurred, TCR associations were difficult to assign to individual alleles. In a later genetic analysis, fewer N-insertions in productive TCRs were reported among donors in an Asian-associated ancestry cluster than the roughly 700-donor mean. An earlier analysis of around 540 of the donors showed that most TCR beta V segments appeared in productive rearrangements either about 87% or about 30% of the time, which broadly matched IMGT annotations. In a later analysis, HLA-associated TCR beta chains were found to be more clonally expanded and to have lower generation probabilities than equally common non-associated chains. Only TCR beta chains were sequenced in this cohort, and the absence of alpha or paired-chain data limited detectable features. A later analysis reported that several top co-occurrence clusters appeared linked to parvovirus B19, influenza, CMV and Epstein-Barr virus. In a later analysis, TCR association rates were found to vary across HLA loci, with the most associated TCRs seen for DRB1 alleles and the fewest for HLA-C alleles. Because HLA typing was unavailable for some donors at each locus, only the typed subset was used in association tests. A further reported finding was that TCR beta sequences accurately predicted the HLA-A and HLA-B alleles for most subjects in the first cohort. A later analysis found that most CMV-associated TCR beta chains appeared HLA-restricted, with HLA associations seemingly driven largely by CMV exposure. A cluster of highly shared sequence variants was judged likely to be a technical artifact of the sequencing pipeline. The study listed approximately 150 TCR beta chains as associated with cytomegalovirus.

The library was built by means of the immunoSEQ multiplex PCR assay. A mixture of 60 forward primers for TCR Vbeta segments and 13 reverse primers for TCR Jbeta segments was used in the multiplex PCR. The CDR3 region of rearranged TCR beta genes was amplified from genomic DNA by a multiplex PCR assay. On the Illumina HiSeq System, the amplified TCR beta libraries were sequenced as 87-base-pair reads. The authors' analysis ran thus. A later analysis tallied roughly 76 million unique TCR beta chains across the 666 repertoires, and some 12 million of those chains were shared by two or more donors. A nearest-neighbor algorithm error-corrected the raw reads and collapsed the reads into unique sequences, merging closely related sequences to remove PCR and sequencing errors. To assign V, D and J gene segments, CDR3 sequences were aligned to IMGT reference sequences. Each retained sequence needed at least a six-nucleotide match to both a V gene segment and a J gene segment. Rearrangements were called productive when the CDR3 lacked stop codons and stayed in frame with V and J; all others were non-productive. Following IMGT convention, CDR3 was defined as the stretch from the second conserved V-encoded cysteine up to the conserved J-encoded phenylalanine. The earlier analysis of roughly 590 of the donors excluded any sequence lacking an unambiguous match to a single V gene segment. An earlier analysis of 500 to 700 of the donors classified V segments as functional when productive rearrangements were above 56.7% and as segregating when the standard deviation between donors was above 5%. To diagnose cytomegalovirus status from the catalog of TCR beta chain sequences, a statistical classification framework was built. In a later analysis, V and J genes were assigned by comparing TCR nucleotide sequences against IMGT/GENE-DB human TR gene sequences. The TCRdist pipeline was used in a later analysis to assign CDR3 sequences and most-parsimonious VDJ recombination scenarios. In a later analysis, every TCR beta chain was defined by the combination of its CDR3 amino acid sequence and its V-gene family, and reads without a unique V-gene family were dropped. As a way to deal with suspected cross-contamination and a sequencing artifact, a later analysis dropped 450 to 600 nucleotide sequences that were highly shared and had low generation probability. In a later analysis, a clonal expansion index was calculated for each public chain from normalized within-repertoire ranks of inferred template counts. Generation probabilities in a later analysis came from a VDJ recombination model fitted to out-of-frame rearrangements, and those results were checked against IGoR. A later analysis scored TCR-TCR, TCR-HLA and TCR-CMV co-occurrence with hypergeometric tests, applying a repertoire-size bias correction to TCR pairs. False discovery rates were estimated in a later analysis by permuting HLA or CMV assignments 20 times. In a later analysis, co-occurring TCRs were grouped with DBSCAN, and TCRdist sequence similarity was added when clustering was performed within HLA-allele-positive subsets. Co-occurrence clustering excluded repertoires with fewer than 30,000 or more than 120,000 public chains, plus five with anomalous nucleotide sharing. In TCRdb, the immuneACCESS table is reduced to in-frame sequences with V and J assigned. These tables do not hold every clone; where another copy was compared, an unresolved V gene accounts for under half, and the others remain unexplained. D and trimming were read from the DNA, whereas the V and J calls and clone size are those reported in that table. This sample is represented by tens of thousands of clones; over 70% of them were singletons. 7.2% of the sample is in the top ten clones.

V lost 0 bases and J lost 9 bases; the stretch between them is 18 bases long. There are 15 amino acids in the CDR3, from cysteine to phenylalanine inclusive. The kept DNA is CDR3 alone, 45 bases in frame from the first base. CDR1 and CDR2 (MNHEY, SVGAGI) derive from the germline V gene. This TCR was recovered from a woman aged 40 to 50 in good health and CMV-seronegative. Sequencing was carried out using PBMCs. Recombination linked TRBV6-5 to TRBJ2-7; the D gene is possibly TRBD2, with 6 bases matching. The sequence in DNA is TGTGCCAGCAGTTACTCGCGGGGAACCCTGGTACGGCAGTACTTC. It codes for CASSYSRGTLVRQYF.